The 14 T cell receptor beta chains below come from one sample, sequenced in a study of shared clonotypes between healthy human individuals. Sequencing used immunoSEQ multiplex PCR; TCRdb keeps in-frame clones, though not all of them. Altogether approximately 320,000 clones are present, over 65% being singletons, with the ten largest covering 9% to 12%. Sample: memory CD4+ T cells sorted from blood. Subset of the sample: CD45RA-negative fraction. These receptors all stem from a young man in good health.

The chain couples TRBV6-6 to TRBJ1-4, with D perhaps matching TRBD1 (6 bases). V lost 4 bases and J lost 7, with 16 bases in between. This CDR3 contains 15 residues. Germline V gives CDR1 MNHNY, CDR2 SVGAGI (reference sequence). In nucleotides, the CDR3 is TGTGCCAGCAGTTCTCCCGGGCAGGGGCCTGAAAAACTGTTTTTT. This codes for CASSSPGQGPEKLFF.

This clone is a singleton in its sample. The CDR3 spells CASSYDNLNTEAFF. CDR3 DNA sequence: TGTGCCAGCAGTTACGACAACCTGAACACTGAAGCTTTCTTT. The rearrangement uses TRBV6-5 and TRBJ1-1; D unclear. Germline V gives CDR1 MNHEY, CDR2 SVGAGI. V was shortened by 2 bases and J by 0 bases, with 7 bases between the two germline ends. The CDR3 runs to 14 residues.

For this clone: The limits of the CDR3 on the DNA are not certain, so only TCRdb's listed CDR3 is given. This rearrangement joins TRBV6-6 to TRBJ1-5. Germline V gene sequence: CDR1 MNHNY, CDR2 SVGAGI (reference sequence). The CDR3 extends over 15 residues, inclusive of both ends. CDR3 loop: CASSSTPFGGGTGHF.

This clone was counted ten times or more. The chain is built from TRBV7-2 and TRBJ2-3, with 8 bases aligning to TRBD1. V dropped 5 bases and J dropped 2; count of bases not matched to a gene: 6. This CDR3 has 15 residues. Germline CDR1 SGHTA, CDR2 FQGNSA. The chain's CDR3 is CASSPGGGNTDTQYF. Written as DNA, the CDR3 is TGTGCCAGCAGCCCAGGGGGCGGGAACACAGATACGCAGTATTTT.

The chain links TRBV2 to TRBJ1-3; D gene unclear. Germline CDR1 SNHLY, CDR2 FYNNEI. Trimming removed 5 bases at V and 0 bases at J, with 8 bases between. The CDR3 covers 14 residues. Here the CDR3 reads CASSKPSSGNTIYF. The CDR3 nucleotides read TGTGCCAGCAGTAAACCGAGCTCTGGAAACACCATATATTTT. The whole variable domain, remainder taken from reference TRBV2 and TRBJ1-3, is EPEVTQTPSHQVTQMGQEVILRCVPISNHLYFYWYRQILGQKVEFLVSFYNNEISEKSEIFDDQFSVERPDGSNFTLKIRSTKLEDSAMYFCASSKPSSGNTIYFGEGSWLTVV.

The gene calls are TRBV19 and TRBJ2-4; 7 bases are a match to TRBD1. Losses at the gene ends were 5 bases for V and 0 bases for J; bases not matched to a gene: 16. Germline CDR1 and CDR2: LNHDA and SQIVND (reference sequence). The CDR3 consists of 19 residues. CDR3 sequence reads: CASSARQGDGSIAKNIQYF. CDR3 coding DNA: TGTGCCAGTAGTGCTCGACAGGGTGACGGATCGATAGCCAAAAACATTCAGTACTTC.

This sequence joins TRBV6-1 and TRBJ2-7, with 7 bases identical to TRBD1. The ends lost 5 bases at V and 2 bases at J; junction bases unmatched: 9. The V gene's germline CDR1 is MNHNS and CDR2 SASEGT. The CDR3 length is 15 residues. The CDR3 sequence: CASSSGGPGAYEQYF. The DNA for the CDR3 is TGTGCCAGCAGTTCAGGGGGACCCGGGGCCTACGAGCAGTACTTC.

The chain joins TRBV2 to TRBJ2-2; no clear D gene. Germline V gene lookup returns CDR1 SNHLY and CDR2 FYNNEI. The V end lost 8 bases, the J end lost 7 bases, and 11 bases lay between the germline ends. The CDR3 has 12 residues. DNA of the CDR3: TGTGCCAGCCAGGACGACTTCGGGGAGCTGTTTTTT. This encodes CASQDDFGELFF.

The CDR3: CASSIQVAGADTQYF. The CDR3 DNA is TGTGCCAGCAGTATACAGGTAGCGGGAGCAGATACGCAGTATTTT. J is TRBJ2-3 and V is TRBV6-1; 9 bases line up with TRBD2. The CDR3 runs to 15 residues. Germline assignment: CDR1 MNHNS and CDR2 SASEGT. J was trimmed by 4 bases and V by 5 bases; bases with no gene match: 7.

V and J are TRBV11-2 and TRBJ1-6; no firm D call. CDR3 length: 17 residues. Deletions cut 0 bases from V and 3 bases from J, with 12 bases between. Germline values: CDR1 SGHAT, CDR2 FQNNGV. The CDR3 region has the DNA TGTGCCAGCAGCTTAGATCCGGGTGCCTACTATAATTCACCCCTCCACTTT. Protein: CASSLDPGAYYNSPLHF. The whole variable domain, remainder taken from reference TRBV11-2 and TRBJ1-6, is EAGVAQSPRYKIIEKRQSVAFWCNPISGHATLYWYQQILGQGPKLLIQFQNNGVVDDSQLPKDRFSAERLKGVDSTLKIQPAKLEDSAVYLCASSLDPGAYYNSPLHFGNGTRLTVT.

The chain joins TRBV18 to TRBJ1-4, with 7 bases fitting TRBD1. Germline trimming cut 4 bases from V and 8 bases from J; bases unmatched to any gene: 7. Germline V gene lookup returns CDR1 KGHSH and CDR2 LQKENI. The CDR3 extends over 14 amino acids. The CDR3 region has the DNA TGTGCCAGCTCACGGGGACAGACCAAAGAAAAACTGTTTTTT. Translated: CASSRGQTKEKLFF.

This chain uses TRBV7-2 with TRBJ1-2, with D perhaps matching TRBD1 (5 bases). The ends were cut back, 1 base at V and 3 bases at J, with 12 bases in the middle. Germline-derived CDR1 and CDR2 are SGHTA and FQGNSA. This CDR3 has 15 residues. Here the CDR3 DNA reads TGTGCCAGCAGCTTAGACGCGGGACGGGACTATGGCTACACCTTC. It encodes CASSLDAGRDYGYTF.

The chain couples TRBV11-3 to TRBJ2-1, with 8 bases aligning to TRBD2. The CDR3 extends over 13 amino acids. Germline V gene lookup returns CDR1 SGHNT and CDR2 YENEEA. The junction had 2 bases not matched to a gene; V was cut back by 3 bases and J by 7 bases. The CDR3 is CASSFKRGNEQFF. In DNA, the CDR3 is TGTGCCAGCAGCTTCAAGCGGGGGAATGAGCAGTTCTTC.

The rearrangement links TRBV5-1 to TRBJ2-1; 9 bases match TRBD2. V was clipped by 0 bases and J by 4 bases; unmatched bases: 5. This CDR3 is 16 amino acids long. Germline CDR1 SGHRS, CDR2 YFSETQ. CDR3 sequence reads: CASSLASGRPYNEQFF. DNA for the CDR3: TGCGCCAGCAGCTTGGCGAGCGGGAGGCCTTACAATGAGCAGTTCTTC.